The entry below gives a single T cell receptor (beta chain) sequence along with its context. This specimen comes from a study of CD8+ T cells in alopecia areata. V gave up 6 bases and J gave up 4 bases, with 13 bases separating them. Germline CDR1 and CDR2: SQVTM and ANQGSEA. The CDR3 extends over 13 amino acids. RNA extraction was followed by reverse transcription into cDNA, which acted as the sequencing template. Only in-frame clones appear in the TCRdb table, and some are missing; sequencing was by immunoSEQ multiplex PCR. The sample lists 170,000 or so clones, approximately 62% occurring once. The chain employs TRBV29-1 and TRBJ2-1; a weak D match, TRBD2 (6 bases). The clonotype comes from a human donor with alopecia areata. This specimen was CD4+ T cells sorted from blood, taken at week 0. CDR3 sequence (DNA): TGCAGCGTCGCGGGACGGACTTACAATGAGCAGTTCTTC. Protein product: CSVAGRTYNEQFF.